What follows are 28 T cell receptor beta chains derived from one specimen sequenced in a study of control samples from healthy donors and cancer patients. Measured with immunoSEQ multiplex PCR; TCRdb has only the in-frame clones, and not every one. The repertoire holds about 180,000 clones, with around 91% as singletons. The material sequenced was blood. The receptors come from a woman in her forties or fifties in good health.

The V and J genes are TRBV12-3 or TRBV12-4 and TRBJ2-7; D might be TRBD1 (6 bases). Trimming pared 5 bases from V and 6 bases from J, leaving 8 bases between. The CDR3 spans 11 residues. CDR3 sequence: CASSRGGEQYF. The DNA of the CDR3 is TGTGCCAGCAGTCGAGGGGGCGAGCAGTACTTC.

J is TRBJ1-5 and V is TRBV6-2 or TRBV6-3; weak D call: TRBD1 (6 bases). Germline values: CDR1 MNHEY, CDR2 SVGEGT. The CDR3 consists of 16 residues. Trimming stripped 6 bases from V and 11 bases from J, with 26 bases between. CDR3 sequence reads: CASSSTGRFGTKTQHF. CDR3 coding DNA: TGTGCCAGCAGCTCTACCGGGAGGTTCGGGACAAAAACCCAGCATTTT.

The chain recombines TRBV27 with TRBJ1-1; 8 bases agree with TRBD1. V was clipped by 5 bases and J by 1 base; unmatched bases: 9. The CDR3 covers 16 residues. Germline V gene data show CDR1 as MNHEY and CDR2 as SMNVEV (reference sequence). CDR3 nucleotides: TGTGCCAGCAGTAGGACAGGGAGGAATGGGAACACTGAAGCTTTCTTT. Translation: CASSRTGRNGNTEAFF.

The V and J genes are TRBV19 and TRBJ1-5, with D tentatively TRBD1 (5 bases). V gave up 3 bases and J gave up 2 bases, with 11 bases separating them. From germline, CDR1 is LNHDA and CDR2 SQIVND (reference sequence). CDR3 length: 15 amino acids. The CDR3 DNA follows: TGTGCCAGTAGTATCTCGGGGGTCGGCAATCAGCCCCAGCATTTT. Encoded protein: CASSISGVGNQPQHF.

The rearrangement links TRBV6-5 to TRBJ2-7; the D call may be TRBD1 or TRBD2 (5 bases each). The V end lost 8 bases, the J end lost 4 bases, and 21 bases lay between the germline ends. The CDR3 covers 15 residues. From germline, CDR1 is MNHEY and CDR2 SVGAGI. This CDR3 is CASESGGAGLYEQYF. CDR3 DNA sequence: TGTGCCAGCGAGAGCGGTGGTGCAGGGCTGTACGAGCAGTACTTC.

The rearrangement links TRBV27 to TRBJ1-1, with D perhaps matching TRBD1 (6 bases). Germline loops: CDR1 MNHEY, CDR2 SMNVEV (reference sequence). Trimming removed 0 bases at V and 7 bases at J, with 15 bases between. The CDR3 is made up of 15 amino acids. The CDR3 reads CASSLSGGWGNEAFF. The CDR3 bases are TGTGCCAGCAGTTTATCAGGGGGGTGGGGCAATGAAGCTTTCTTT.

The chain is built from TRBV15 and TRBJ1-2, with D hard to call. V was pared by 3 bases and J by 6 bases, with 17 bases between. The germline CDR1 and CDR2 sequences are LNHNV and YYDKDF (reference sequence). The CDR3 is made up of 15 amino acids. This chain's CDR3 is CATSRAPAGVNGYTF. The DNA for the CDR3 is TGTGCCACCAGCAGGGCCCCGGCAGGCGTAAATGGCTACACCTTC.

The CDR3 coding sequence is TGTGCCAGCAGCTTTGGACTAGATGATACGCAGTATTTT. Translating gives CASSFGLDDTQYF. The chain links TRBV9 to TRBJ2-3, with 7 bases that match TRBD2. Germline assignment: CDR1 SGDLS and CDR2 YYNGEE. The CDR3 has 13 amino acids. After removal of 4 bases from V and 6 bases from J, the junction contained 5 bases not matched to a gene.

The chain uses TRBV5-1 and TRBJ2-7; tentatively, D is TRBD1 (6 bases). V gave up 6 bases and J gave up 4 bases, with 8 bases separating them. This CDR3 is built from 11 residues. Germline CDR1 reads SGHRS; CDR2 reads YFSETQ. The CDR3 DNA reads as TGCGCCAGCAAGGGGGAATACGAGCAGTACTTC. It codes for CASKGEYEQYF.

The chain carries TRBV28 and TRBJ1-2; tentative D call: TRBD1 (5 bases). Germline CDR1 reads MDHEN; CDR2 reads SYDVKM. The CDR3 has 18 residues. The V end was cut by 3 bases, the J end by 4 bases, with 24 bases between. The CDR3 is CASSFVSDGTGKSYGYTF. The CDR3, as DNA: TGTGCCAGCAGTTTCGTTTCTGACGGGACCGGAAAAAGCTATGGCTACACCTTC.

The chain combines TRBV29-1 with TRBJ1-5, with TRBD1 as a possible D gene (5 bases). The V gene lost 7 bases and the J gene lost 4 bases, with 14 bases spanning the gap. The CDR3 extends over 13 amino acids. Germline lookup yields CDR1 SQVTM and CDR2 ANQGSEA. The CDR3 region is CSAAGGVNQPQHF. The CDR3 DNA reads TGCAGCGCGGCGGGAGGGGTAAATCAGCCCCAGCATTTT.

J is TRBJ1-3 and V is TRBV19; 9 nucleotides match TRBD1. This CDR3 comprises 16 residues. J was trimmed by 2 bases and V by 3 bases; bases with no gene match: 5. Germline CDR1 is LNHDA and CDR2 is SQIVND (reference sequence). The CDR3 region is CASSMMTGGTGNTIYF. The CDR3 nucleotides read TGTGCCAGTAGTATGATGACAGGGGGAACTGGAAACACCATATATTTT.

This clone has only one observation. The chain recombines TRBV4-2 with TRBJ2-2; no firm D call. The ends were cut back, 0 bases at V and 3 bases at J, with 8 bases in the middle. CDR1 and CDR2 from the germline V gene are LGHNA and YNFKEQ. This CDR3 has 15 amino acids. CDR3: CASSQDLLDTGELFF. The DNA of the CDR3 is TGTGCCAGCAGCCAAGACCTGCTAGACACCGGGGAGCTGTTTTTT.

The CDR3 loop reads CASSLSSGGDEQFF. In nucleotides, the CDR3 is TGTGCCAGCAGCTTATCTAGCGGGGGCGATGAGCAGTTCTTC. The genes are TRBV7-3 and TRBJ2-1; 10 bases agree with TRBD2. The CDR3 totals 14 residues. The V segment lost 2 bases and the J segment 8 bases; nucleotides outside the gene matches: 3. Germline-derived CDR1 and CDR2 are SGHTA and FQGTGA.

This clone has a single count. This chain's CDR3 is CASRERGAKNIQYF. The DNA of the CDR3 is TGTGCCAGCAGAGAGCGGGGAGCTAAAAACATTCAGTACTTC. The gene calls are TRBV28 and TRBJ2-4, with 7 bases that match TRBD2. CDR1 is MDHEN and CDR2 is SYDVKM in the germline V gene. The CDR3 length is 14 residues. Trimming took 6 bases from V and 4 from J; bases not matched to a gene: 6.

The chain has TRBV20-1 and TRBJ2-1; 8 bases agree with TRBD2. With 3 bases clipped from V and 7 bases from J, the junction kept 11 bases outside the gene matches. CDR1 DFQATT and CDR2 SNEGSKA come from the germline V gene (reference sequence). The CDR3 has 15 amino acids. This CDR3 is CSASIPTSGMNEQFF. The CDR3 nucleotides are TGCAGTGCTAGTATTCCTACTAGCGGTATGAATGAGCAGTTCTTC.

The CDR3 DNA follows: TGCAGCGTCGCGATACTAGCGGGGGGGGCAGATACGCAGTATTTT. This gives the protein CSVAILAGGADTQYF. The V and J genes are TRBV29-1 and TRBJ2-3, with 13 bases aligning to TRBD2. V lost 6 bases and J lost 4; bases outside the gene matches: 7. In germline, CDR1 is SQVTM, CDR2 ANQGSEA. This CDR3 has 15 residues.

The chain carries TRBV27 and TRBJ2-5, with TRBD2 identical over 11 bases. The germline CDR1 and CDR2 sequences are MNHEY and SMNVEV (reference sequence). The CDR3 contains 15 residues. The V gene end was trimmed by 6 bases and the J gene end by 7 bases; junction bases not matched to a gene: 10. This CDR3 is CASRVIAGGSGTQYF. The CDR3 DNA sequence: TGTGCCAGCAGAGTGATAGCGGGAGGGTCCGGGACCCAGTACTTC.

CDR3 sequence: CASSYGQLLNSPLHF. The CDR3 DNA follows: TGTGCCAGCAGTTACGGCCAGCTACTCAATTCACCCCTCCACTTT. V usage is TRBV6-6 and J usage is TRBJ1-6; D not resolved. Germline assignment: CDR1 MNHNY and CDR2 SVGAGI (reference sequence). Trimming shortened V by 2 bases and J by 7 bases, and 12 bases separated the two germline ends. This CDR3 is built from 15 residues.

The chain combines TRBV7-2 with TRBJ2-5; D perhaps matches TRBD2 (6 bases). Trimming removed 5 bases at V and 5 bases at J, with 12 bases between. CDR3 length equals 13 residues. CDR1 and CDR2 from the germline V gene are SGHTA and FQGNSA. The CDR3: CASSPRGEETQYF. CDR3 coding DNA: TGTGCCAGCAGCCCGCGGGGCGAGGAGACCCAGTACTTC.

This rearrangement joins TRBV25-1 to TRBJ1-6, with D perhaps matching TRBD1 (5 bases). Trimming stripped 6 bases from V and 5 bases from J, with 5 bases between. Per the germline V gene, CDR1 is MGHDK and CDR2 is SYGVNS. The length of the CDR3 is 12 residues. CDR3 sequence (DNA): TGTGCCAGCAGCAGGGATAATTCACCCCTCCACTTT. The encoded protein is CASSRDNSPLHF.

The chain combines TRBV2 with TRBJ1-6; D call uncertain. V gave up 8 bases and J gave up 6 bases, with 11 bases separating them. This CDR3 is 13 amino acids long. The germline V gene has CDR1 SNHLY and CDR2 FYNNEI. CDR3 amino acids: CASRSLSNSPLHF. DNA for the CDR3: TGTGCCAGCCGATCGCTTTCTAATTCACCCCTCCACTTT.

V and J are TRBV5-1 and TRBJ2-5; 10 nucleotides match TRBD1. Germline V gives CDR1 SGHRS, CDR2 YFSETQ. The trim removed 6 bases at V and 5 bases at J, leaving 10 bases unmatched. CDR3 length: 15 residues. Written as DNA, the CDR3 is TGCGCCAGCACGGGACAGGGGAATCTTGTGGAGACCCAGTACTTC. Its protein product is CASTGQGNLVETQYF.

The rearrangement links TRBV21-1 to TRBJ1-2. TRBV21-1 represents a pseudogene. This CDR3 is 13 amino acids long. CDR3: CASTARVEPGYTF. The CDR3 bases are TGTGCCAGCACCGCTCGGGTTGAACCTGGCTACACCTTC.

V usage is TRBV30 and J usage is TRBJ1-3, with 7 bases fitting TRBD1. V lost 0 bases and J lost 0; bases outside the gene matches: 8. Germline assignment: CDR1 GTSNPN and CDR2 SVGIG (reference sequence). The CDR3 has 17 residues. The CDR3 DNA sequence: TGTGCCTGGAGTGTACTCCGGACAGGAAACTCTGGAAACACCATATATTTT. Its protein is CAWSVLRTGNSGNTIYF.

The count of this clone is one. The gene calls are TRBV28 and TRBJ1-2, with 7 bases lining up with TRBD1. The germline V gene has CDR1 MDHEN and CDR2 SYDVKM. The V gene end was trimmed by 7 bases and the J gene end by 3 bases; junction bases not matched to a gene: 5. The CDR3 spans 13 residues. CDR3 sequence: CASNDRAHYGYTF. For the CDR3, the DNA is TGTGCCAGCAATGACAGGGCCCACTATGGCTACACCTTC.

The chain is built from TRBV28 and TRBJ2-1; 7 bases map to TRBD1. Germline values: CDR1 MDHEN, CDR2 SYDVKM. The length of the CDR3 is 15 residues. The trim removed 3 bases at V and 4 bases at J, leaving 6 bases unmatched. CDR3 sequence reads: CASSLIGTEYNEQFF. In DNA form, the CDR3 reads TGTGCCAGCAGTTTGATCGGGACAGAATACAATGAGCAGTTCTTC. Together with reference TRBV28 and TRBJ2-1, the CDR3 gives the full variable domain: DVKVTQSSRYLVKRTGEKVFLECVQDMDHENMFWYRQDPGLGLRLIYFSYDVKMKEKGDIPEGYSVSREKKERFSLILESASTNQTSMYLCASSLIGTEYNEQFFGPGTRLTVL.

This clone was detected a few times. CDR3 region: CASSPTGVNEKLFF. The CDR3 DNA reads TGTGCCAGCAGTCCTACAGGGGTTAATGAAAAACTGTTTTTT. This chain joins TRBV2 and TRBJ1-4, with 7 bases that match TRBD1. The V gene end was trimmed by 5 bases and the J gene end by 4 bases; junction bases not matched to a gene: 4. Germline V gives CDR1 SNHLY, CDR2 FYNNEI. The CDR3 extends over 14 amino acids.